This T cell receptor beta chain was found in a study of blood T cells in healthy people across ages. General study findings and limits: Donors of long life had a larger count of naive CD4+ cells and greater diversity than aged donors.

Concerning this clonotype itself: Its antigen remains unidentified. A much larger clone lies a single base off, so this may be a read error.

Trimming stripped 7 bases from V and 1 base from J, with 10 bases between. There are 13 residues in the CDR3. It was with a sample-barcoded 5' primer and a J-beta primer mix that a second PCR of about 7 to 12 cycles was run. A single record per CDR3 protein comes from TCRdb applying MiXCR to the 5' RACE reads. The profile shows approximately 800,000 distinct CDR3 sequences, around 50% of them singletons. The sequenced material came from blood. This receptor was identified in a man at least 80 years old in good health. This chain links TRBV12-3 or TRBV12-4 with TRBJ2-5; D is possibly TRBD1 or TRBD2 (5 bases each). DNA of the CDR3: TGTGCCAGCACAAGAGGGACCCAAGAGACCCAGTACTTC. It codes for CASTRGTQETQYF.